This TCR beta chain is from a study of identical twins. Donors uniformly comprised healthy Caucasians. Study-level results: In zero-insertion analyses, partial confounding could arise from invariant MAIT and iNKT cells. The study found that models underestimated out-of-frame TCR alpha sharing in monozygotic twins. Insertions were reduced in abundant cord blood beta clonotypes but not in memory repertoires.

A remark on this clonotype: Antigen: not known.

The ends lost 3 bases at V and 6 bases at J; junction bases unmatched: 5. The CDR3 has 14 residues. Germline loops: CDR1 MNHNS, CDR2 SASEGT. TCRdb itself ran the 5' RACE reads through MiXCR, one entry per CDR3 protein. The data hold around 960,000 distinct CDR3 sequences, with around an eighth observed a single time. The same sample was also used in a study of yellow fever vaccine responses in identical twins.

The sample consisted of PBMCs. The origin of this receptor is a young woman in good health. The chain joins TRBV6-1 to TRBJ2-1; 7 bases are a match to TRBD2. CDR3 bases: TGTGCCAGCAGTGAGTGGGCTAGCGGCAATGAGCAGTTCTTC. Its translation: CASSEWASGNEQFF.